A selection of T cell receptor beta chains follows, all from one sample in a study of blood T cell repertoires in COVID-19. Here immunoSEQ multiplex PCR was the method, and the copy in TCRdb shows in-frame clones only, minus some. The repertoire has 150,000 to 200,000 clones, roughly 86% of them found once; the top ten carry under 3.5%. Sequencing was carried out using peripheral blood. These receptors were obtained from a woman aged 25 to 39 with active or convalescent COVID-19. Both conserved end residues are part of each CDR3. A D gene is named only where the DNA matches it firmly. Clone size is given for some rows only: seen once, a few or many times, or a class if the clone is expanded.

J gene: TRBJ1-5
D gene: .
V gene: TRBV7-6
clone size: .
CDR3 protein: CASSPLGGNSNQPQHF
CDR3 DNA: TGTGCCAGCAGCCCCTTGGGGGGTAATAGCAATCAGCCCCAGCATTTT

J gene: TRBJ1-2
D gene: .
V gene: TRBV6-5
clone size: .
CDR3 protein: CASSRQALGFYGYTF
CDR3 DNA: TGTGCCAGCAGTAGGCAGGCTCTCGGATTCTATGGCTACACCTTC

J gene: TRBJ2-4
D gene: .
V gene: TRBV15
clone size: once
CDR3 protein: CATSRDRGNIQYF
CDR3 DNA: TGTGCCACCAGCAGAGATAGGGGCAACATTCAGTACTTC

J gene: TRBJ1-1
D gene: TRBD1
V gene: TRBV3-1/TRBV3-2
clone size: .
CDR3 protein: CASSLRTGVNTEAFF
CDR3 DNA: TGTGCCAGCAGCTTAAGGACAGGAGTGAACACTGAAGCTTTCTTT

J gene: TRBJ1-5
D gene: .
V gene: TRBV3-1/TRBV3-2
clone size: .
CDR3 protein: CASSQASSNQPQHF
CDR3 DNA: TGTGCCAGCAGCCAAGCCAGTAGCAATCAGCCCCAGCATTTT

J gene: TRBJ1-2
D gene: .
V gene: TRBV10-3
clone size: .
CDR3 protein: CAISGEGVNYGYTF
CDR3 DNA: TGTGCCATCAGTGGGGAGGGAGTTAACTATGGCTACACCTTC

J gene: TRBJ2-1
D gene: TRBD1
V gene: TRBV6-6
clone size: once
CDR3 protein: CASTPPGQGATNEQFF
CDR3 DNA: TGTGCCAGCACCCCCCCGGGACAGGGGGCGACGAATGAGCAGTTCTTC

J gene: TRBJ1-1
D gene: TRBD1
V gene: TRBV11-3
clone size: .
CDR3 protein: CASSLDRQGEVTFF
CDR3 DNA: TGTGCCAGCAGCTTAGACAGGCAGGGGGAGGTAACTTTCTTT

J gene: TRBJ2-1
D gene: .
V gene: TRBV19
clone size: once
CDR3 protein: CASSIPGYNEQFF
CDR3 DNA: TGTGCCAGTAGTATACCGGGGTACAATGAGCAGTTCTTC

J gene: TRBJ2-3
D gene: .
V gene: TRBV5-4
clone size: .
CDR3 protein: CASSPPLSTDTQYF
CDR3 DNA: TGTGCCAGCAGCCCCCCACTGTCCACAGATACGCAGTATTTT

J gene: TRBJ2-3
D gene: .
V gene: TRBV5-1
clone size: .
CDR3 protein: CASSLEAPTDTQYF
CDR3 DNA: TGCGCCAGCAGCTTGGAAGCTCCCACAGATACGCAGTATTTT

J gene: TRBJ2-7
D gene: .
V gene: TRBV11-2
clone size: .
CDR3 protein: CASSLDYYEQYF
CDR3 DNA: TGTGCCAGCAGCTTAGATTACTACGAGCAGTACTTC

J gene: TRBJ1-2
D gene: .
V gene: TRBV19
clone size: .
CDR3 protein: CASSMVGGNYGYTF
CDR3 DNA: TGTGCCAGTAGTATGGTGGGAGGTAACTATGGCTACACCTTC

J gene: TRBJ2-3
D gene: .
V gene: TRBV4-2
clone size: .
CDR3 protein: CASSSTPHADTQYF
CDR3 DNA: TGTGCCAGCAGCTCGACTCCTCATGCAGATACGCAGTATTTT

J gene: TRBJ2-1
D gene: TRBD1
V gene: TRBV11-2
clone size: .
CDR3 protein: CASSSTGFSRNEQFF
CDR3 DNA: TGTGCCAGCAGCTCGACAGGGTTTTCGAGGAATGAGCAGTTCTTC

J gene: TRBJ2-3
D gene: .
V gene: TRBV7-9
clone size: .
CDR3 protein: CASSLGRGPASTDTQYF
CDR3 DNA: TGTGCCAGCAGCTTAGGGCGGGGGCCAGCTAGCACAGATACGCAGTATTTT

J gene: TRBJ2-1
D gene: .
V gene: TRBV30
clone size: .
CDR3 protein: CAWSVHRGNEQFF
CDR3 DNA: TGTGCCTGGAGTGTACACCGGGGAAATGAGCAGTTCTTC

J gene: TRBJ1-2
D gene: .
V gene: TRBV2
clone size: .
CDR3 protein: CASKESEAGFYGYTF
CDR3 DNA: TGTGCCAGTAAGGAGAGCGAGGCGGGGTTCTATGGCTACACCTTC

J gene: TRBJ1-1
D gene: .
V gene: TRBV10-3
clone size: .
CDR3 protein: CAISSQGPEAFF
CDR3 DNA: TGTGCCATCAGTTCACAGGGACCTGAAGCTTTCTTT

J gene: TRBJ2-3
D gene: .
V gene: TRBV9
clone size: .
CDR3 protein: CASSPRDLSTDTQYF
CDR3 DNA: TGTGCCAGCAGCCCCCGGGACTTGAGCACAGATACGCAGTATTTT

J gene: TRBJ1-6
D gene: TRBD1
V gene: TRBV11-3
clone size: .
CDR3 protein: CASSPAGTGRTPGNSPLHF
CDR3 DNA: TGTGCCAGCAGCCCCGCTGGGACAGGGAGGACACCGGGAAATTCACCCCTCCACTTT

J gene: TRBJ2-3
D gene: .
V gene: TRBV7-9
clone size: once
CDR3 protein: CASSFEDDSVMDTDTQYF
CDR3 DNA: TGTGCCAGCAGCTTTGAAGATGACTCTGTCATGGACACAGATACGCAGTATTTT

J gene: TRBJ1-4
D gene: .
V gene: TRBV6-5
clone size: .
CDR3 protein: CASSYRGQSNEKLFF
CDR3 DNA: TGTGCCAGCAGTTACCGAGGACAGTCTAATGAAAAACTGTTTTTT

J gene: TRBJ1-2
D gene: TRBD1
V gene: TRBV13
clone size: once
CDR3 protein: CASSVDRGRDYGYTF
CDR3 DNA: TGTGCCAGCAGCGTCGACAGGGGGCGCGACTATGGCTACACCTTC

J gene: TRBJ1-4
D gene: .
V gene: TRBV12-3/TRBV12-4
clone size: .
CDR3 protein: CASSFGVGEKLFF
CDR3 DNA: TGTGCCAGCAGTTTCGGGGTGGGGGAAAAACTGTTTTTT

J gene: TRBJ2-7
D gene: .
V gene: TRBV7-2
clone size: once
CDR3 protein: CASSLGRAYEQYF
CDR3 DNA: TGTGCCAGCAGCTTAGGCAGGGCTTACGAGCAGTACTTC

J gene: TRBJ1-1
D gene: TRBD1
V gene: TRBV19
clone size: .
CDR3 protein: CASSRIPGQRNTEAFF
CDR3 DNA: TGTGCCAGTAGTAGGATACCGGGACAGAGGAACACTGAAGCTTTCTTT

J gene: TRBJ1-1
D gene: .
V gene: TRBV3-1/TRBV3-2
clone size: .
CDR3 protein: CASSQESGATEAFF
CDR3 DNA: TGTGCCAGCAGCCAAGAGTCGGGAGCCACTGAAGCTTTCTTT

J gene: TRBJ2-3
D gene: TRBD2
V gene: TRBV9
clone size: .
CDR3 protein: CASSGGALDTQYF
CDR3 DNA: TGTGCCAGTTCCGGGGGGGCGTTAGATACGCAGTATTTT

J gene: TRBJ1-5
D gene: .
V gene: TRBV6-5
clone size: .
CDR3 protein: CASSYSGTQNQPQHF
CDR3 DNA: TGTGCCAGCAGTTACTCGGGGACACAAAATCAGCCCCAGCATTTT

J gene: TRBJ1-5
D gene: .
V gene: TRBV28
clone size: .
CDR3 protein: CASYRQARSNQPQHF
CDR3 DNA: TGTGCCAGCTACCGACAGGCGAGAAGCAATCAGCCCCAGCATTTT

J gene: TRBJ1-2
D gene: TRBD1
V gene: TRBV28
clone size: .
CDR3 protein: CASSLRQGNYGYTF
CDR3 DNA: TGTGCCAGCAGTTTAAGACAGGGCAACTATGGCTACACCTTC

J gene: TRBJ1-6
D gene: TRBD1
V gene: TRBV5-1
clone size: once
CDR3 protein: CASSLDWDRARTPLHF
CDR3 DNA: TGCGCCAGCAGCCTTGATTGGGACAGGGCTAGGACACCCCTCCACTTT

J gene: TRBJ2-7
D gene: .
V gene: TRBV3-1/TRBV3-2
clone size: once
CDR3 protein: CASSKGQGSPYEQYF
CDR3 DNA: TGTGCCAGCAGCAAAGGACAAGGATCTCCCTACGAGCAGTACTTC

J gene: TRBJ1-1
D gene: TRBD1
V gene: TRBV9
clone size: .
CDR3 protein: CASSVGTGVVAFF
CDR3 DNA: TGTGCCAGCAGCGTAGGGACAGGGGTTGTGGCTTTCTTT

J gene: TRBJ1-1
D gene: .
V gene: TRBV6-5
clone size: .
CDR3 protein: CASRPPTGVNTEAFF
CDR3 DNA: TGTGCCAGCAGGCCTCCTACAGGAGTGAACACTGAAGCTTTCTTT

J gene: TRBJ1-5
D gene: TRBD1
V gene: TRBV11-2
clone size: .
CDR3 protein: CASSTDRTGTVHF
CDR3 DNA: TGTGCCAGCAGCACCGATCGGACAGGGACCGTGCATTTT

J gene: TRBJ2-7
D gene: TRBD1
V gene: TRBV2
clone size: .
CDR3 protein: CASRTGTGRYEQYF
CDR3 DNA: TGTGCCAGCAGGACCGGGACAGGGCGCTACGAGCAGTACTTC

J gene: TRBJ2-1
D gene: .
V gene: TRBV6-1
clone size: .
CDR3 protein: CASSDLYNEQFF
CDR3 DNA: TGTGCCAGCAGTGACCTGTACAATGAGCAGTTCTTC

J gene: TRBJ1-5
D gene: .
V gene: TRBV19
clone size: .
CDR3 protein: CASSIVSRGRQPQHF
CDR3 DNA: TGTGCCAGTAGTATAGTATCCAGGGGAAGGCAGCCCCAGCATTTT

J gene: TRBJ1-1
D gene: .
V gene: TRBV2
clone size: .
CDR3 protein: CASSGEVNTEAFF
CDR3 DNA: TGTGCCAGCAGTGGGGAGGTGAACACTGAAGCTTTCTTT

J gene: TRBJ1-2
D gene: .
V gene: TRBV28
clone size: .
CDR3 protein: CASSSGQNYGYTF
CDR3 DNA: TGTGCCAGCAGTTCCGGACAGAACTATGGCTACACCTTC

J gene: TRBJ1-5
D gene: TRBD1
V gene: TRBV2
clone size: .
CDR3 protein: CASRVGTGWNQPQHF
CDR3 DNA: TGTGCCAGCAGGGTAGGGACAGGGTGGAATCAGCCCCAGCATTTT

J gene: TRBJ1-5
D gene: TRBD1
V gene: TRBV2
clone size: .
CDR3 protein: CASRQGYQPQHF
CDR3 DNA: TGTGCCAGCCGACAGGGCTATCAGCCCCAGCATTTT

J gene: TRBJ2-2
D gene: TRBD1
V gene: TRBV29-1
clone size: .
CDR3 protein: CASEHRQGANTGELFF
CDR3 DNA: TGTGCTAGTGAGCACCGACAGGGGGCTAACACCGGGGAGCTGTTTTTT